This T cell receptor beta chain was found in a study of blood T cells in healthy people across ages. This clonotype was seen repeatedly, ten times or more. The germline V and J ends were trimmed by 5 bases and 4 bases, with 16 bases remaining between them. The CDR3 has 15 residues. The germline CDR1 and CDR2 sequences are SGHAT and FQNNGV. With a J-beta primer mix and a sample-barcoded 5' primer, a second PCR ran about 7 to 12 cycles. One entry per CDR3 protein results from TCRdb running MiXCR on the 5' RACE reads. The table has 890,000 or so distinct CDR3 sequences, about 59% seen once. The sample taken for sequencing was blood. The chain carries TRBV11-2 and TRBJ2-3; D ambiguous. The origin of this receptor is a man between 25 and 39 years old in good health. The CDR3 loop reads CASSALGFLADTQYF. DNA of the CDR3: TGTGCCAGCAGCGCTCTCGGCTTTCTGGCAGATACGCAGTATTTT.